A single sample gave rise to the 3 T cell receptor beta chains below, sequenced in a study of T-cell memory formation after mild COVID-19. TCRdb re-derived calls from the 5' RACE reads in MiXCR, one entry per CDR3 protein. The data show 210,000 or so distinct CDR3 sequences, approximately 20% seen once. Input material: PBMCs or a T cell subset sorted from them (not recorded which). The receptors originated from an adult woman who had mild COVID-19 (a few samples of this study predate the infection). Cell type and time point are not known.

This clonotype was counted once. This sequence joins TRBV20-1 and TRBJ1-6; TRBD1 matches at 8 bases. The CDR3 runs to 18 residues. Germline trimming cut 1 base from V and 9 bases from J; bases unmatched to any gene: 17. The germline V gene has CDR1 DFQATT and CDR2 SNEGSKA (reference sequence). In nucleotides, the CDR3 is TGCAGTGCTAGAGTAGGACAGGGTATGGCCCATAGGAGTTCACCCCTCCACTTT. Translation: CSARVGQGMAHRSSPLHF.

This clonotype was found a few times. This sequence joins TRBV7-9 and TRBJ2-3, with TRBD1 matching over 8 bases. Losses at the gene ends were 4 bases for V and 6 bases for J; bases not matched to a gene: 12. The CDR3 length is 16 residues. Germline V gives CDR1 SEHNR, CDR2 FQNEAQ (reference sequence). This CDR3 is CASSSSFGTGGDTQYF. The DNA of the CDR3 is TGTGCCAGCAGCTCCTCGTTCGGGACAGGAGGCGATACGCAGTATTTT.

The V and J genes are TRBV7-9 and TRBJ1-5, with D possibly matching TRBD1 (6 bases). The ends were cut back, 2 bases at V and 1 base at J, with 12 bases in the middle. The germline gives CDR1 SEHNR, CDR2 FQNEAQ (reference sequence). CDR3 length: 16 amino acids. In DNA form, the CDR3 reads TGTGCCAGCAGCTTATCCGTGGGGGCGAGCAATCAGCCCCAGCATTTT. Its protein is CASSLSVGASNQPQHF.